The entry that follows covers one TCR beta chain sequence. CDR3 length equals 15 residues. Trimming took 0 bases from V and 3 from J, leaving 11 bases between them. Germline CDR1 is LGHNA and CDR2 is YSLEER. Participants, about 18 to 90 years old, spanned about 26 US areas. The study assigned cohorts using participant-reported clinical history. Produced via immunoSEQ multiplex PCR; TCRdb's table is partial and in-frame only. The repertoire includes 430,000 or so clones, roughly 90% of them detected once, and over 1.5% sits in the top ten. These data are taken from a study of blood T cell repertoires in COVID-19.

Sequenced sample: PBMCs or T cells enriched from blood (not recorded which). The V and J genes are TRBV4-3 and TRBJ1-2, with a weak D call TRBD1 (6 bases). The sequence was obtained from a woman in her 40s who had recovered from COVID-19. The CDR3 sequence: CASSQDRGQYYGYTF. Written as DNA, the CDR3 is TGCGCCAGCAGCCAAGATCGAGGACAGTACTATGGCTACACCTTC.